The T cell receptor (beta chain) described here comes from a study of cytomegalovirus exposure and HLA in healthy donors. Findings of the study overall: In most subjects, TCR beta sequences reportedly gave accurate predictions of HLA-A and HLA-B alleles. Analysis was performed later, and it showed HLA-associated TCR beta chains to be more clonally expanded than equally common others. As confirmed in vitro, a few CMV-associated chains were specific for CMV antigens.

A word on this clone: Its antigen is not known.

The PCR used 60 Vbeta and 13 Jbeta primers. Clones were read by immunoSEQ multiplex PCR, and TCRdb kept only the in-frame ones, dropping some. The sample consists of about 120,000 clones, about 71% of them appearing once. The TCR sequence derives from a woman aged 45-59 years in good health and CMV-seronegative. Sequenced: PBMCs.

This CDR3 reads CASSTVGSRRGPDTEAFF. CDR3 nucleotide sequence: TGTGCCAGTAGTACGGTTGGGTCGCGTAGGGGGCCGGACACTGAAGCTTTCTTT. The gene calls are TRBV19 and TRBJ1-1, with 7 positions matching TRBD1. This CDR3 is 18 amino acids long. Germline trimming cut 4 bases from V and 3 bases from J; bases unmatched to any gene: 17. The germline V gene encodes CDR1 LNHDA and CDR2 SQIVND (reference sequence).